This T cell receptor (beta chain) was recovered during a study of blood T cell repertoires in COVID-19. Across the study: Whether acute or convalescent, the COVID-19 samples came from the United States, Italy and Spain. Sample material is recorded as cDNA or gDNA derived from T cells, B-cell-depleted T cells, or PBMCs.

The ends were cut back, 9 bases at V and 1 base at J, with 9 bases in the middle. CDR1 is SEHNR, CDR2 FQNEAQ, per germline (reference sequence). This CDR3 is built from 12 residues. The Seattle site enrolled patients during active infection and followed them longitudinally. This clone was seen a few times. Original handling: Amplified reference gene primers provided the basis for estimating nucleated cell counts. Repertoires were generated with immunoSEQ multiplex PCR, while TCRdb's copy carries only in-frame clones and drops some. V and J calls and clone size are as listed in that table; D and trimming were resolved from the DNA. The table lists 250,000 to 300,000 clones, less than 90% of them singletons.

The sequence came from a woman aged 70-85 years with COVID-19, enrolled during active disease. This chain joins TRBV7-9 and TRBJ1-1, with a possible D match to TRBD1 (6 bases). Sequencing input: peripheral blood. In DNA form, the CDR3 reads TGTGCCAGTAGGGACACGAACACTGAAGCTTTCTTT. Translation gives CASRDTNTEAFF.